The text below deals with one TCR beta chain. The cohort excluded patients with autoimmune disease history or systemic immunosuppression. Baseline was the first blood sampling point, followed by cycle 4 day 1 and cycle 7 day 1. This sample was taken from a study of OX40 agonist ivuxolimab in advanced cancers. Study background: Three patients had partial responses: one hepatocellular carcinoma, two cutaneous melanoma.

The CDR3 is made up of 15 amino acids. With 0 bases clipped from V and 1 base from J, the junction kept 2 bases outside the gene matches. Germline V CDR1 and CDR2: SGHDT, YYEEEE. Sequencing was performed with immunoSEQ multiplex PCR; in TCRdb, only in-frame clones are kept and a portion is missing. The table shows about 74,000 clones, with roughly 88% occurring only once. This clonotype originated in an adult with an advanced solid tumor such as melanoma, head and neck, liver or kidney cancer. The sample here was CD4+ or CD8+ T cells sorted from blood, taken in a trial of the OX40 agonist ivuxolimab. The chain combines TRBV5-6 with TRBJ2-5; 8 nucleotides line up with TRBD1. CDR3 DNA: TGTGCCAGCAGCTTGGGGCAGGGGGCCCAAGAGACCCAGTACTTC. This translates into CASSLGQGAQETQYF. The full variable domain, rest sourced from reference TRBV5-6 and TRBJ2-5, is DAGVTQSPTHLIKTRGQQVTLRCSPKSGHDTVSWYQQALGQGPQFIFQYYEEEERQRGNFPDRFSGHQFPNYSSELNVNALLLGDSALYLCASSLGQGAQETQYFGPGTRLLVL.